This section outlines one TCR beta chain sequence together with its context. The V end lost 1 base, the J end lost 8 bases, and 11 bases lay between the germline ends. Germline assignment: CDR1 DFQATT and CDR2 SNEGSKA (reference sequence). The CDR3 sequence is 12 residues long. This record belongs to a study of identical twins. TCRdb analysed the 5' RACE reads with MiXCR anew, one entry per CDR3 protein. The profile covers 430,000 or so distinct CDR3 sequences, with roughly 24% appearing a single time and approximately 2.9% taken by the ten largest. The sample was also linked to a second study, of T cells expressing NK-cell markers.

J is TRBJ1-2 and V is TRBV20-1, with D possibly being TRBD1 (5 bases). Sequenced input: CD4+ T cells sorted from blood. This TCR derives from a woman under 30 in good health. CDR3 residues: CSARGQGEGYTF. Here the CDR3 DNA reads TGCAGTGCTAGAGGTCAGGGTGAAGGCTACACCTTC.